This TCR beta chain was observed in a study of regulatory T cells in long-lasting Graves disease. Building the TCR beta libraries relied on iRepertoire HTBI primers, and CDR3 regions underwent Arm-PCR. TCRdb processed the multiplex PCR reads anew with MiXCR; each CDR3 protein has one entry. The table includes approximately 400,000 distinct CDR3 sequences, about 23% detected once. Concerning this clonotype itself: The antigen is undetermined.

Trimming removed 5 bases from V and 1 base from J, with 17 bases in between. This CDR3 has 15 residues. From germline, CDR1 is GTSNPN and CDR2 SVGIG (reference sequence). Time point reported: persistent/refractory GD, antithyroid drugs over 5 years with positive TRAb. PBMC RNA was the source of the TCR library. General study results and limits: TRBV28, TRBJ1-2 and TRBJ2-5 emerged as the favored segments in persistent disease. Patients with persistent disease shared around 2,700 public clonotypes, outpacing the roughly 870 shared by new patients. Relative to newly diagnosed Graves' patients, persistent ones had lower TCR diversity. Few sampled subjects may have lowered accuracy.

The chain employs TRBV30 and TRBJ1-1, with no clear D. Here the sequenced sample was peripheral blood mononuclear cells (PBMCs), taken when the disease was refractory, from a patient treated with antithyroid drugs. This sequence originates from a woman between 40 and 50 years old with Graves disease. The CDR3 region is CAWGVTGLRNTEAFF. CDR3 coding DNA: TGTGCCTGGGGGGTAACTGGACTTCGGAACACTGAAGCTTTCTTT.